Listed below are T cell receptor beta chains from one sample, sequenced in a study of cytomegalovirus exposure and HLA in healthy donors. Libraries were prepared by immunoSEQ multiplex PCR; TCRdb keeps only in-frame clonotypes and omits some of them. The table records 220,000 or so clones, 83% of them present only once. Sample: PBMCs. The receptor set was obtained from a woman in her late teens or twenties in good health and CMV-seronegative. Both conserved end residues are part of each CDR3. A D gene is named only where the DNA matches it firmly. Clone size is not always given. Where it is, it says once, few, many or a class for expanded clones.

j_gene	v_gene	d_gene	abundance	CDR3aa	CDR3nt
TRBJ2-1	TRBV27	TRBD2	NA	CASSTYSGSSYNEQFF	TGTGCCAGCAGTACCTATAGCGGGAGCTCCTACAATGAGCAGTTCTTC
TRBJ1-4	TRBV6-5	TRBD1	NA	CASSYRRGGFEKLFF	TGTGCCAGCAGTTACCGGAGAGGGGGCTTTGAAAAACTGTTTTTT
TRBJ1-1	TRBV9	NA	NA	CASSLRWDTEAFF	TGTGCCAGCAGCTTGCGATGGGATACTGAAGCTTTCTTT
TRBJ2-1	TRBV27	NA	NA	CASSSPRGLSNEQFF	TGTGCCAGCAGTTCCCCCAGGGGTTTGAGCAATGAGCAGTTCTTC
TRBJ2-1	TRBV4-1	TRBD1	NA	CASSPWPPGGNEQFF	TGCGCCAGCAGCCCCTGGCCGCCAGGGGGCAATGAGCAGTTCTTC
TRBJ1-1	TRBV11-1	NA	NA	CASSFGGNTEAFF	TGTGCCAGCAGCTTTGGGGGGAACACTGAAGCTTTCTTT
TRBJ1-2	TRBV5-1	NA	once	CASSLGGAPGYTF	TGCGCCAGCAGCTTGGGGGGGGCGCCCGGCTACACCTTC
TRBJ1-1	TRBV25-1	NA	NA	CASSDGTVNEAFF	TGTGCCAGCAGTGATGGAACCGTCAATGAAGCTTTCTTT
TRBJ2-1	TRBV7-3	NA	NA	CASSLKGGSSYNEQFF	TGTGCCAGCAGCTTGAAAGGGGGGAGCTCCTACAATGAGCAGTTCTTC
TRBJ1-1	TRBV19	NA	few	CASSTGRTEAFF	TGTGCCAGTAGTACAGGGAGGACTGAAGCTTTCTTT
TRBJ1-1	TRBV2	TRBD1	NA	CASSNDGTAYTEAFF	TGTGCCAGCAGTAACGACGGGACAGCCTACACTGAAGCTTTCTTT
TRBJ1-1	TRBV27	NA	NA	CASRGGRMNTEAFF	TGTGCCAGCAGGGGGGGAAGGATGAACACTGAAGCTTTCTTT
TRBJ2-7	TRBV5-6	NA	NA	CASSWGVMLEQYF	TGTGCCAGCAGCTGGGGAGTTATGCTCGAGCAGTACTTC
TRBJ2-2	TRBV6-5	NA	NA	CASSNTGELFF	TGTGCCAGCAGCAACACCGGGGAGCTGTTTTTT
TRBJ2-7	TRBV7-6	NA	NA	CASTPGVQGYEQYF	TGTGCCAGCACCCCGGGAGTACAGGGGTACGAGCAGTACTTC
TRBJ2-5	TRBV4-1	NA	NA	CASSQVLQETQYF	TGCGCCAGCAGCCAGGTACTCCAAGAGACCCAGTACTTC
TRBJ2-1	TRBV6-1	TRBD2	NA	CASSEGLAGRRNEQFF	TGTGCCAGCAGTGAGGGACTAGCGGGAAGGCGCAATGAGCAGTTCTTC
TRBJ2-7	TRBV7-7	NA	NA	CASSLAGSSEQYF	TGTGCTAGCAGCTTAGCCGGCAGCTCCGAGCAGTACTTC
TRBJ2-2	TRBV9	NA	NA	CASSVGSVVGRYTGELFF	TGTGCCAGCAGCGTAGGCTCTGTCGTGGGGAGGTACACCGGGGAGCTGTTTTTT
TRBJ2-1	TRBV5-1	TRBD1	NA	CASSLPTGSSYNEQFF	TGCGCCAGCAGCTTGCCGACAGGGAGCTCCTACAATGAGCAGTTCTTC
TRBJ2-7	TRBV2	NA	few	CASTVVFYEQYF	TGTGCCAGCACGGTCGTCTTCTACGAGCAGTACTTC
TRBJ1-1	TRBV30	NA	NA	CAWRPIGDEAFF	TGTGCCTGGAGGCCGATAGGGGATGAAGCTTTCTTT
TRBJ2-1	TRBV4-1	NA	once	CASSQDTGKAYNEQFF	TGCGCCAGCAGCCAAGATACGGGGAAGGCGTACAATGAGCAGTTCTTC
TRBJ1-4	TRBV9	TRBD1	NA	CASSPQGQGKEKLFF	TGTGCCAGCAGCCCCCAGGGACAGGGTAAAGAAAAACTGTTTTTT
TRBJ1-1	TRBV15	NA	many	CATSRDLRTRAFF	TGTGCCACCAGCAGAGACCTCAGGACTAGGGCTTTCTTT
TRBJ2-5	TRBV5-1	TRBD2	NA	CASSLGGAGVGETQYF	TGCGCCAGCAGCTTGGGCGGCGCGGGAGTAGGAGAGACCCAGTACTTC
TRBJ2-1	TRBV7-2	TRBD2	NA	CASSSVGTSGRGKFF	TGTGCCAGCAGCTCCGTAGGGACTAGCGGGAGGGGGAAGTTCTTC
TRBJ1-1	TRBV10-2	NA	NA	CASSDGGGAEAFF	TGCGCCAGCAGTGATGGGGGGGGAGCTGAAGCTTTCTTT
TRBJ1-2	TRBV29-1	NA	NA	CSVSDRSNYGYTF	TGCAGCGTTTCGGACAGATCTAACTATGGCTACACCTTC
TRBJ2-3	TRBV4-1	TRBD1	NA	CASSRETGTGGKDTQYF	TGCGCCAGCAGCCGAGAAACCGGGACAGGGGGTAAAGATACGCAGTATTTT
TRBJ2-7	TRBV5-1	NA	NA	CASSRVDRNPYEQYF	TGCGCCAGCAGCCGCGTCGATAGGAACCCCTACGAGCAGTACTTC
TRBJ1-2	TRBV6-1	TRBD1	NA	CASSQTLDRAGGYTF	TGTGCCAGCAGTCAAACATTGGACAGGGCTGGTGGCTACACCTTC
TRBJ2-1	TRBV7-9	TRBD1	NA	CASSPPGQGAGLVMNEQFF	TGTGCCAGCAGCCCTCCGGGACAGGGGGCTGGATTGGTGATGAATGAGCAGTTCTTC
TRBJ2-1	TRBV5-1	NA	NA	CASSLGTLELGLSEQFF	TGCGCCAGCAGCTTGGGTACCCTCGAGTTGGGTCTGAGTGAGCAGTTCTTC
TRBJ1-1	TRBV2	NA	NA	CASSEVAGNTEAFF	TGTGCCAGCAGTGAAGTGGCAGGGAACACTGAAGCTTTCTTT
TRBJ2-3	TRBV7-9	TRBD1	NA	CASSGGQGNTDTQYF	TGTGCCAGCAGCGGGGGACAGGGGAACACAGATACGCAGTATTTT
TRBJ2-1	TRBV5-1	TRBD2	NA	CASSPRSGGDSSYNEQFF	TGCGCCAGCAGCCCGCGCAGCGGGGGGGATAGCTCCTACAATGAGCAGTTCTTC
TRBJ2-1	TRBV9	TRBD2	once	CASSVAIWPRLAGINEQFF	TGTGCCAGCAGCGTAGCTATTTGGCCCCGGCTAGCGGGGATCAATGAGCAGTTCTTC
TRBJ2-7	TRBV30	NA	few	CAWSTGTYEQYF	TGTGCCTGGAGTACGGGAACCTACGAGCAGTACTTC
TRBJ1-5	TRBV15	NA	NA	CATSRGKVANQPQHF	TGTGCCACCAGCAGAGGTAAAGTGGCCAATCAGCCCCAGCATTTT
TRBJ2-7	TRBV5-1	NA	NA	CASSLAQGLTYEQYF	TGCGCCAGCAGCTTGGCTCAGGGGCTTACGTACGAGCAGTACTTC